In terms of frequency, the clone carrying this T cell receptor beta chain is medium-sized. Each sample's input was 200 to 250 ng genomic DNA, some 38,000 genome equivalents. This sample is part of a study of T cell clusters in autoimmune cytopenias. One tube held mixed TRB-A and TRB-B primer pools for touch-down PCR. After re-calling the multiplex PCR reads, TCRdb lists one entry per CDR3 protein, DNA absent. The sample yields under 850 distinct CDR3 sequences, of which the top ten take up approximately 18%. The CDR3 extends over 14 amino acids. Germline V gene sequence: CDR1 MDHEN, CDR2 SYDVKM. These records were also assigned to another study, of T cell repertoires in aging, cancer and after chemotherapy.

The chain recombines TRBV28 with TRBJ2-3; TCRdb's D call of TRBD2 is untestable without DNA. The specimen was peripheral blood. The sequence came from a human donor in good health. CDR3 sequence: CASSLAGGTDTQYF. Based on the CDR3 plus reference TRBV28 and TRBJ2-3, the full variable domain is DVKVTQSSRYLVKRTGEKVFLECVQDMDHENMFWYRQDPGLGLRLIYFSYDVKMKEKGDIPEGYSVSREKKERFSLILESASTNQTSMYLCASSLAGGTDTQYFGPGTRLTVL.